This T cell receptor (beta chain) was retrieved from a study of T cells after yellow fever vaccination. As for the study in general: SMART-Seq v4 Ultra Low Input prepared libraries from low-cell fractions.

Germline V gene lookup returns CDR1 MNHEY and CDR2 SVGAGI. The J segment lost 6 bases and the V segment lost 11 bases, leaving 10 bases of the junction unmatched. This CDR3 has 15 amino acids. The authors made TCR cDNA by 5'RACE template switching, adding a universal primer site and UMIs. TCRdb analysed the 5' RACE reads with MiXCR anew, one entry per CDR3 protein. The data show 500,000 to 550,000 distinct CDR3 sequences, with 21% seen just once and less than 20% held by the top ten. As for this clonotype: Its antigen is undetermined.

Findings and caveats of the study: Reappearance after the booster was seen for most primary-vaccination clones, at 95% to 96% CD4 and 88% CD8.

The TCR was taken from a man aged 18 to 35 who received the YFV17D yellow fever vaccine. Sequenced here: PBMCs, sampled about 21 days after the first yellow fever vaccination. The rearrangement links TRBV6-5 to TRBJ1-4, with 12 bases matching TRBD1. CDR3 region: CAWKLRDRGHEKLFF. Written as DNA, the CDR3 is TGTGCCTGGAAGTTACGGGACAGGGGGCATGAAAAACTGTTTTTT.